Following are 25 T cell receptor beta chains from one sample sequenced in a study of blood T cells in healthy people across ages. The second PCR ran roughly 7 to 12 cycles with a sample-barcoded 5' primer and J-beta primers. TCRdb itself ran the 5' RACE reads through MiXCR, one entry per CDR3 protein. Of more than 800,000 distinct CDR3 sequences in the sample, roughly 45% were seen once. Material: blood. The source of these receptors is a woman aged 55-70 years in good health.

Points on this clonotype: A read error may account for a junction end that differs from germline. The chain carries TRBV5-6 and TRBJ1-5; D is unresolved. This CDR3 has 12 amino acids. Germline-derived CDR1 and CDR2 are SGHDT and YYEEEE. CDR3 region: CASSLSKQPQHF. CDR3 nucleotide sequence: TGTGCCAGCAGCTTGAGCAAGCAGCCCCAGCATTTT.

This chain joins TRBV29-1 and TRBJ2-4; weak D call: TRBD1 (6 bases). Trimming left V 4 bases short and J 8 bases short, with 18 bases between. There are 14 residues in the CDR3. Germline loops: CDR1 SQVTM, CDR2 ANQGSEA. CDR3 sequence: CSVVVAGAADIQYF. The CDR3 bases are TGCAGCGTTGTCGTGGCAGGGGCCGCGGACATTCAGTACTTC.

This clonotype was counted a few times. This rearrangement joins TRBV6-6 to TRBJ2-7; D not resolved. This CDR3 is 13 amino acids long. CDR1 MNHNY and CDR2 SVGAGI come from the germline V gene (reference sequence). With 8 bases removed from V and 0 bases from J, the gap between germline ends came to 11 bases. DNA for the CDR3: TGTGCCAGCGGATCGAGCAGCTCCTACGAGCAGTACTTC. This gives the protein CASGSSSSYEQYF.

The chain recombines TRBV20-1 with TRBJ2-7; D tentatively reads TRBD1 or TRBD2 (5 bases each). Germline V gene data show CDR1 as DFQATT and CDR2 as SNEGSKA (reference sequence). Trimming shortened V by 3 bases and J by 2 bases, and 14 bases separated the two germline ends. The CDR3 totals 14 residues. Here the CDR3 DNA reads TGCAGTGCTAGTGGGGGTCAGCAAGCCTACGAGCAGTACTTC. Translated: CSASGGQQAYEQYF.

The chain couples TRBV9 to TRBJ2-5, with 8 bases aligning to TRBD2. CDR3 length equals 15 residues. CDR1 is SGDLS, CDR2 YYNGEE, per germline. V lost 4 bases to trimming and J lost 0 bases; unmatched junction nucleotides: 5. In nucleotides, the CDR3 is TGTGCCAGCAGCCTGACTAGCGCGTACCAAGAGACCCAGTACTTC. It specifies CASSLTSAYQETQYF.

Note on this clonotype: Germline and junction disagree at one end, which may indicate a read error. The CDR3 is CASSTGQRLAKNSQYF. DNA for the CDR3: TGTGCCAGCAGTACCGGACAGCGATTAGCCAAAAACAGTCAGTACTTC. V and J are TRBV6-6 and TRBJ2-4; a weak D match, TRBD1 (6 bases). Germline V gives CDR1 MNHNY, CDR2 SVGAGI (reference sequence). This CDR3 is built from 16 residues.

This clonotype was seen a handful of times. The chain joins TRBV10-2 to TRBJ2-1; D tentatively reads TRBD1 or TRBD2 (5 bases each). The tail of the sequence fits TRBJ2-7 better, so the J call may be wrong. The length of the CDR3 is 12 residues. The V gene's germline CDR1 is WSHSY and CDR2 SAAADI. The CDR3 spells CASRDGYNEQYF. In nucleotides, the CDR3 is TGCGCCAGCCGGGACGGATACAATGAGCAGTACTTC.

This chain links TRBV12-3 or TRBV12-4 with TRBJ2-1, with D unclear. The CDR3 is 12 residues long. V was clipped by 5 bases and J by 7 bases, with 9 bases between them. Written as DNA, the CDR3 is TGTGCCAGCAGTCCGTACCAGAATGAGCAGTTCTTC. It encodes CASSPYQNEQFF.

CDR3 residues: CASSPDRFSGANVLTF. The CDR3 DNA sequence: TGTGCCAGCAGTCCCGACAGGTTCTCTGGGGCCAACGTCCTGACTTTC. V and J are TRBV2 and TRBJ2-6; D is perhaps TRBD1 (6 bases). Germline loops: CDR1 SNHLY, CDR2 FYNNEI. The CDR3 length is 16 residues. The V end was cut by 5 bases, the J end by 0 bases, with 11 bases between.

V gene TRBV20-1 combines with J gene TRBJ2-7, with 9 bases identical to TRBD1. Trimming removed 3 bases from V and 4 bases from J; junction bases left unmatched: 10. Looked up from germline, CDR1 is DFQATT and CDR2 is SNEGSKA (reference sequence). The CDR3 is 15 residues long. For the CDR3, the DNA is TGCAGTGCTAGCCCGGACAGGGGAAGAAGGTACGAGCAGTACTTC. Translating gives CSASPDRGRRYEQYF.

A note on this clonotype: This could be a read error, since a much larger clone is one nucleotide away. The chain employs TRBV28 and TRBJ2-1, with 12 bases matching TRBD2. Germline CDR1 and CDR2: MDHEN and SYDVKM. This CDR3 is built from 15 residues. With 7 bases clipped from V and 6 bases from J, the junction kept 7 bases outside the gene matches. The CDR3 loop is CASNFSSGRANEQFF. The CDR3 DNA sequence: TGTGCCAGCAATTTCTCTAGCGGGAGGGCCAATGAGCAGTTCTTC.

The rearrangement links TRBV12-3 or TRBV12-4 to TRBJ1-2; no definite D call. Trimming took 7 bases from V and 4 from J, leaving 19 bases between them. The CDR3 contains 15 residues. CDR3 coding DNA: TGTGCCAGCAAGCTCTCTTCGCCCGATTTCTATGGCTACACCTTC. It codes for CASKLSSPDFYGYTF.

The rearrangement links TRBV6-1 to TRBJ2-3; D is unresolved. In germline, CDR1 is MNHNS, CDR2 SASEGT. V was trimmed by 6 bases and J by 2 bases, leaving 21 bases between them. This CDR3 contains 17 residues. The CDR3 region is CASSRPIVGGDTDTQYF. The DNA of the CDR3 is TGTGCCAGCAGCCGCCCTATTGTCGGTGGGGACACAGATACGCAGTATTTT.

CDR3 in DNA: TGTGCCAGCAGCTTGGCCTGGACGTCCGCCTACGAGCAGTACTTC. Translating it yields CASSLAWTSAYEQYF. The gene calls are TRBV5-5 and TRBJ2-4; D unresolved. TRBJ2-7 explains the end of the DNA better; the J call may be wrong. Germline V CDR1 and CDR2: SGHKS, YYEKEE (reference sequence). The CDR3 runs 15 residues.

The chain has TRBV20-1 and TRBJ2-1; no clear D gene. Per the germline V gene, CDR1 is DFQATT and CDR2 is SNEGSKA (reference sequence). The CDR3 is 14 residues long. The V gene lost 2 bases and the J gene lost 0 bases, with 8 bases spanning the gap. CDR3 loop: CSARMGSSYNEQFF. In nucleotides, the CDR3 is TGCAGTGCTAGAATGGGGTCCTCCTACAATGAGCAGTTCTTC.

The sample holds a few counts of this clonotype. This chain connects TRBV27 to TRBJ2-4; a weak D match, TRBD1 (6 bases). The CDR3 loop spans 15 amino acids. V was pared by 2 bases and J by 0 bases, with 8 bases between. Germline CDR1 is MNHEY and CDR2 is SMNVEV (reference sequence). The CDR3 DNA follows: TGTGCCAGCAGTTTAGACAGGCTAGCCAAAAACATTCAGTACTTC. Translating gives CASSLDRLAKNIQYF.

The CDR3 DNA sequence: TGTGCCACTGGCGAACTTAGCGAGCAGTACTTC. Translated: CATGELSEQYF. The V call is TRBV27, the J call TRBJ2-7; D is uncertain. The CDR3 extends over 11 amino acids. The germline V and J ends were trimmed by 10 bases and 6 bases, with 13 bases remaining between them. CDR1 is MNHEY, CDR2 SMNVEV, per germline (reference sequence).

The chain carries TRBV10-3 and TRBJ1-5; D perhaps matches TRBD1 (5 bases). Germline V gene data show CDR1 as ENHRY and CDR2 as SYGVKD. CDR3 length: 14 amino acids. V was shortened by 0 bases and J by 6 bases, with 9 bases between the two germline ends. The CDR3 nucleotides read TGTGCCATCAGTGAGTCCCAGGGCCCTCAGCCCCAGCATTTT. Its translation is CAISESQGPQPQHF.

This clonotype turned up a few times. The rearrangement links TRBV12-3 or TRBV12-4 to TRBJ2-5, with a possible D match to TRBD1 (5 bases). The CDR3 contains 12 residues. Between the trimmed V and J ends, which lost 4 bases and 11 bases, there was a span of 14 bases. CDR3 in DNA: TGTGCCAGCAGTTCAGTCGCAGGGAAGCAGTACTTC. This codes for CASSSVAGKQYF.

This chain connects TRBV27 to TRBJ1-5; perhaps TRBD1 as D (5 bases). V lost 1 base and J 4 bases, leaving 8 bases between the germline ends. CDR3 length equals 14 residues. Germline CDR1 MNHEY, CDR2 SMNVEV (reference sequence). The CDR3 protein is CASSLLGVNQPQHF. CDR3 DNA sequence: TGTGCCAGCAGTTTATTGGGGGTTAATCAGCCCCAGCATTTT.

V is TRBV21-1 and J is TRBJ1-1; the D call TRBD1 from the table was never checked on the DNA. TRBV21-1 counts as a pseudogene. This CDR3 is built from 15 residues. This CDR3 is CASSKGQQENAEAFF. DNA for the CDR3: TGTGCCAGCAGCAAAGGGCAACAGGAGAACGCTGAAGCTTTCTTT.

This clonotype has more than one count but fewer than ten. This sequence joins TRBV14 and TRBJ2-1, with 7 bases fitting TRBD1. Germline V lookup: CDR1 SGHDN, CDR2 FVKESK. V gave up 3 bases and J gave up 0 bases; unmatched junction bases: 5. The CDR3 is 16 amino acids. For the CDR3, the DNA is TGTGCCAGCAGCCAGGACCGGGACAGCTCCTACAATGAGCAGTTCTTC. Translating it yields CASSQDRDSSYNEQFF.

Only a few counts were recorded for this clonotype. This chain uses TRBV7-9 with TRBJ2-7; 8 bases are a match to TRBD2. This CDR3 has 15 residues. V lost 2 bases and J lost 7; bases outside the gene matches: 10. Germline V lookup: CDR1 SEHNR, CDR2 FQNEAQ (reference sequence). CDR3 bases: TGTGCCAGCAGCTTACAAGCGGGAGCTAGTGGGGAGCAGTACTTC. Encoded protein: CASSLQAGASGEQYF.

This clonotype was seen ten or more times. The CDR3 nucleotides are TGCAGCGTTCTCGGACAGGGTTTGGATACGCAGTATTTT. It yields the protein CSVLGQGLDTQYF. The chain joins TRBV29-1 to TRBJ2-3, with 8 bases identical to TRBD1. The CDR3 length is 13 residues. V dropped 5 bases and J dropped 6; count of bases not matched to a gene: 7. The germline V gene has CDR1 SQVTM and CDR2 ANQGSEA.

This clonotype was seen a handful of times. The chain employs TRBV15 and TRBJ1-2, with unresolved D. V was cut by 1 base and J by 2 bases, with 11 bases left in between. This CDR3 has 15 residues. Per the germline V gene, CDR1 is LNHNV and CDR2 is YYDKDF (reference sequence). The CDR3 coding sequence is TGTGCCACCAGCAGAGCGTGGGAGGGCAACTATGGCTACACCTTC. Its translation: CATSRAWEGNYGYTF.